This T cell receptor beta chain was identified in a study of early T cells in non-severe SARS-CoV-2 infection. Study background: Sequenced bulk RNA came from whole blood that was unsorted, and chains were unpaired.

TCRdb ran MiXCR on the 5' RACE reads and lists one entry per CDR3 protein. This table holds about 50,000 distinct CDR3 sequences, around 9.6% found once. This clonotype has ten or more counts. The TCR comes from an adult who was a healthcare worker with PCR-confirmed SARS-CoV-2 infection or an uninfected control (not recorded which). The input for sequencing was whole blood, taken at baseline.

CDR3 in DNA: TGCGCCAGCAGCTGGGAACAGGGGAGCTACACCTTC. It is translated as CASSWEQGSYTF. This chain connects TRBV5-1 to TRBJ1-2; 7 bases agree with TRBD1. Germline V gene sequence: CDR1 SGHRS, CDR2 YFSETQ. V shed 3 bases and J 9 bases; nucleotides not matched to a gene: 5. The CDR3 spans 12 residues.